The TCR beta chain described here comes from a study of T cell changes during pregnancy in multiple sclerosis. This clone came up once. The method was immunoSEQ multiplex PCR; TCRdb's version includes in-frame clones alone and lacks a portion of them. The profile shows around 63,000 clones, 75% to 95% of them singletons. V trimming: 1 base; J trimming: 0 bases; junction bases outside the gene matches: 5. The CDR3 sequence is 18 residues long. Per germline, CDR1 LNHNV and CDR2 YYDKDF (reference sequence). Sequenced here: peripheral blood, sampled in the third trimester of pregnancy. The TCR sequence derives from a female donor in good health, enrolled as a control in a pregnancy study. The V gene is TRBV15, the J gene TRBJ2-6, with TRBD1 matching 8 bases. In nucleotides, the CDR3 is TGTGCCACCAGCAGAGTGGGGACAGGTAGCTCTGGGGCCAACGTCCTGACTTTC. Translation: CATSRVGTGSSGANVLTF.